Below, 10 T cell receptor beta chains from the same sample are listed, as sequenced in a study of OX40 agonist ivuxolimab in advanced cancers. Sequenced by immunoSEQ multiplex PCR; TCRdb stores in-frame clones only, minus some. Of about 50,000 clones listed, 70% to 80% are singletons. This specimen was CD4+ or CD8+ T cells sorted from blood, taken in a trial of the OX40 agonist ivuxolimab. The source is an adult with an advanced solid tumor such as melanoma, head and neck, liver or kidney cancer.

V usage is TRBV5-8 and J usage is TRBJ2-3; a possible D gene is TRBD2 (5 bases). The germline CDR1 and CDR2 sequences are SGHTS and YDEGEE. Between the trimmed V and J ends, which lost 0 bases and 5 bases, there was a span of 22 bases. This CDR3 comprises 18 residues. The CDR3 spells CASSLAYSARTPGDTQYF. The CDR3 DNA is TGTGCCAGCAGCTTGGCCTATAGCGCCCGGACGCCCGGAGATACGCAGTATTTT.

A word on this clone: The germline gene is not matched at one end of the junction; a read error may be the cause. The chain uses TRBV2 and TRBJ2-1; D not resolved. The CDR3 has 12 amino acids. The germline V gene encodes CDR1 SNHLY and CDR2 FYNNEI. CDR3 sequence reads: CASSASNNEQFF. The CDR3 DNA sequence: TGTGCCAGCAGTGCCTCCAACAATGAGCAGTTCTTC.

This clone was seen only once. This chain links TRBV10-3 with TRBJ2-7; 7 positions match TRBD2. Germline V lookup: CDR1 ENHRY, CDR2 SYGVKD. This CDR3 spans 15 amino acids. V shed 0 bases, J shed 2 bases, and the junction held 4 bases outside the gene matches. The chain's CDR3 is CAISESLARTYEQYF. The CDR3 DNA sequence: TGTGCCATCAGTGAGTCACTAGCGAGGACCTACGAGCAGTACTTC.

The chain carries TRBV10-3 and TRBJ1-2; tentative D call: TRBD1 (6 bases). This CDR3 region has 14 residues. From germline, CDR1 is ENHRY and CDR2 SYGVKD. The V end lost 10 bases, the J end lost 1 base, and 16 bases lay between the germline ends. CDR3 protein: CASREDSLNYGYTF. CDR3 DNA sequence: TGTGCCAGCAGAGAGGACAGCCTTAACTATGGCTACACCTTC.

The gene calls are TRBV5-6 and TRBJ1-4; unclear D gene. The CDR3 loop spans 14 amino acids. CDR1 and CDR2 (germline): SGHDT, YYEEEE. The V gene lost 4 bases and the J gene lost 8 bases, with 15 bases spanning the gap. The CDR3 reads CASSTVGSWEKLFF. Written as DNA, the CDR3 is TGTGCCAGCAGCACAGTGGGTTCATGGGAAAAACTGTTTTTT.

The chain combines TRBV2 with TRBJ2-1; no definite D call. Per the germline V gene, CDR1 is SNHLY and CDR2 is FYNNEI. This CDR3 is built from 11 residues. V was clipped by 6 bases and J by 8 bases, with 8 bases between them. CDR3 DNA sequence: TGTGCCAGCAGGAGATGGGATGAGCAGTTCTTC. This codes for CASRRWDEQFF.

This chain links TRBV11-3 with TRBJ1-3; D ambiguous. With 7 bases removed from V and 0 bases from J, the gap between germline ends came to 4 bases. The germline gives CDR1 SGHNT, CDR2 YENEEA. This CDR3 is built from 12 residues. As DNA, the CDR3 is TGTGCCAGCAAGAGCTCTGGAAACACCATATATTTT. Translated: CASKSSGNTIYF.

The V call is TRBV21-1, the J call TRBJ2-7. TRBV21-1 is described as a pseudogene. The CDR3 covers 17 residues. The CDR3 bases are TGTGCCAGCAGCAAAGCGCGGAGACACCGAGTAACCTACGAGCAGTACTTC. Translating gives CASSKARRHRVTYEQYF.

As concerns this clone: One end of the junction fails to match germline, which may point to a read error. This CDR3 reads CASSLVGGAGETQYF. The CDR3 bases are TGTGCTAGCAGCTTAGTAGGGGGGGCAGGAGAGACCCAGTACTTC. The chain joins TRBV7-7 to TRBJ2-5; a weak D match, TRBD2 (7 bases). The CDR3 spans 15 residues. CDR1 and CDR2 from the germline V gene are SSHAT and FNYEAQ (reference sequence).

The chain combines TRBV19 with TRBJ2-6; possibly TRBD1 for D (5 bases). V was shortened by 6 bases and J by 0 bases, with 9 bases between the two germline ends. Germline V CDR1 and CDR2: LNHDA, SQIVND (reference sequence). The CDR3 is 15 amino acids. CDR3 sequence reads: CASSRASSGANVLTF. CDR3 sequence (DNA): TGTGCCAGTAGCAGGGCAAGCTCTGGGGCCAACGTCCTGACTTTC.